Shown below are 2 T cell receptor beta chains from a single sample sequenced in a study of spatial heterogeneity in lung cancer. The study, taken as a whole, reports: The study found that expanded intratumoral alpha and beta TCR counts tracked tumor mutation counts.

These receptors lack a known antigen. Time point defined: sample taken at primary tumor resection. TCRdb re-analysed the 5' RACE reads in MiXCR, keeping a single row per CDR3 protein. The sample lists about 6,800 distinct CDR3 sequences, around 15% occurring once. This material consisted of lung tumor tissue, taken at surgery. These receptors were taken from a male donor with early-stage non-small cell lung cancer.

The table lists this clonotype with many counts. The chain carries TRBV18 and TRBJ1-1; maybe TRBD1 (5 bases). Germline-derived CDR1 and CDR2 are KGHSH and LQKENI. CDR3 size: 14 residues. V dropped 4 bases and J dropped 1 base, with 10 bases sitting between them. CDR3 region: CASSLVQGNTEAFF. The CDR3 DNA reads TGTGCCAGCTCACTTGTTCAGGGGAACACTGAAGCTTTCTTT. The variable domain in full, with the rest retrieved from reference TRBV18 and TRBJ1-1, is NAGVMQNPRHLVRRRGQEARLRCSPMKGHSHVYWYRQLPEEGLKFMVYLQKENIIDESGMPKERFSAEFPKEGPSILRIQQVVRGDSAAYFCASSLVQGNTEAFFGQGTRLTVV.

This clonotype has more than one count but fewer than ten. For the CDR3, the DNA is TGTGCCAGTGCCCCGAGCTGGCCTTCGGAGCAGTTCTTC. Translation gives CASAPSWPSEQFF. The chain carries TRBV19 and TRBJ2-1; no firm D call. The CDR3 sequence is 13 residues long. Germline CDR1 and CDR2: LNHDA and SQIVND (reference sequence). Trimming pared 8 bases from V and 10 bases from J, leaving 18 bases between.